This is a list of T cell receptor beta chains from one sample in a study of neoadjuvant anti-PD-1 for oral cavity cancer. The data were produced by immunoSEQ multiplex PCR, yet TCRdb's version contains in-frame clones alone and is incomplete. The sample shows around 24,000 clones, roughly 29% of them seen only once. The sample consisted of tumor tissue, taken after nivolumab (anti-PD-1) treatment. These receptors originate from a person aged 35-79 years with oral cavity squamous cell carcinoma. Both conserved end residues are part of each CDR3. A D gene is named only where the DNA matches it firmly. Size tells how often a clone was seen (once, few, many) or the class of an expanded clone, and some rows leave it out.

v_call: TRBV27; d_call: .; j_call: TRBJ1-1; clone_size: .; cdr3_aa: CASSLTPNTEAFF
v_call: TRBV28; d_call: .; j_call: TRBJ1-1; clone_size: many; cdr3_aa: CASTPPFDTEAFF
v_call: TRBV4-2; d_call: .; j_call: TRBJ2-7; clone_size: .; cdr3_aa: CASSQGGRYEQYF
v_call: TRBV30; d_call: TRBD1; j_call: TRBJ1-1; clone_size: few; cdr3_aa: CAWTGGFTEAFF
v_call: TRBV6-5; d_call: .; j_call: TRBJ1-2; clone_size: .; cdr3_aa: CASSHVDRVYGYTF
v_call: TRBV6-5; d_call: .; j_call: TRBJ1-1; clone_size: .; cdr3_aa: CASRVNTEAFF
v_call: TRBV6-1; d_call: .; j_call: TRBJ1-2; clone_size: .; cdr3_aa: CASSDGQGRGYTF
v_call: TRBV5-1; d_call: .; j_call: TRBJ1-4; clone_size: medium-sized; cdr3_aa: CASSLNSATNEKLFF
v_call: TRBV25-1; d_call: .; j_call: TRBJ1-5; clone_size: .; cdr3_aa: CASSKQTGQPQHF
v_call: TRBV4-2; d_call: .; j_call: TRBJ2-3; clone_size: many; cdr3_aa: CASSDPGTDTQYF
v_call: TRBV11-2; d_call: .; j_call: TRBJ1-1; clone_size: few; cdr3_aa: CASSLRGGQANTEAFF
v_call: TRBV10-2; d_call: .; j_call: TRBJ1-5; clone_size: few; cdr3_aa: CASRDNNQPQHF
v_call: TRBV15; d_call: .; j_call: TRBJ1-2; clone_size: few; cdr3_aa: CATSNWGGYTF
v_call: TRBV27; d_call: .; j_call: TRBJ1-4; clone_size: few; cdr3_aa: CASIPKTGGKLFF
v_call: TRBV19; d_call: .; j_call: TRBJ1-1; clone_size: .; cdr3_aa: CASSIRAGGETEAFF
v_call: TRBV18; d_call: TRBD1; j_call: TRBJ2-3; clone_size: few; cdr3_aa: CASSLNPGQSTDTQYF
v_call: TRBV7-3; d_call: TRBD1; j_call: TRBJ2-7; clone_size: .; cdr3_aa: CASSLRAGGTYEQYF
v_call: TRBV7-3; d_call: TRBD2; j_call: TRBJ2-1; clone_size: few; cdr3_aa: CASSSSGGTQDEQFF
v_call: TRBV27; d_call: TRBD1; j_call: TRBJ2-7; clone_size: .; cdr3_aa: CASSPGQGWEQYF
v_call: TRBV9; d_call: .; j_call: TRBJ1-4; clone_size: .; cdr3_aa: CASSVGATAGTNEKLFF
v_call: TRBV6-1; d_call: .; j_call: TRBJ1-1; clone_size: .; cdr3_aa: CASSVGAENTEAFF
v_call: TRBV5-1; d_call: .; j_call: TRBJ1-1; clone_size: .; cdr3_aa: CASSLTGDTEAFF
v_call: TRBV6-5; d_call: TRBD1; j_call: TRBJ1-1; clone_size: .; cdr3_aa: CASSPGTGYTEAFF
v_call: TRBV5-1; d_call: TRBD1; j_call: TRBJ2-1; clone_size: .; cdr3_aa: CASSPGTGDTNEQFF
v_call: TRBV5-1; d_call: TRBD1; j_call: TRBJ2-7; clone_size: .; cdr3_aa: CASSTLGQGLSYEQYF
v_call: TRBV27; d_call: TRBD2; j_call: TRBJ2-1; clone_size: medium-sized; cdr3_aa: CASSTYSGSGNEQFF
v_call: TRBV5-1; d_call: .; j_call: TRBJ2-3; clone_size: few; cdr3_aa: CASSLEPISTDTQYF
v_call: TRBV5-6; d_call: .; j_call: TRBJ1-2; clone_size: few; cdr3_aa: CASSLERLNYGYTF
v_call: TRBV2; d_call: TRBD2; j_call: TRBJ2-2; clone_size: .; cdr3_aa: CASNRLAGVSGELFF
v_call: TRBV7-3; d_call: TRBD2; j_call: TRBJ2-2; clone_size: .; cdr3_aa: CASSWTSRNTGELFF
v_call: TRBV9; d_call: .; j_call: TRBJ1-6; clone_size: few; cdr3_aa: CASSVESRTFSPLHF
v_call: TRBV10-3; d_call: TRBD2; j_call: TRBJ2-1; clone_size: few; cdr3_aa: CAISVRTSGSSYEQFF
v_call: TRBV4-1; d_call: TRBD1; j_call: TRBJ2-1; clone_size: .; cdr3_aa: CASSHPGQGIREQFF
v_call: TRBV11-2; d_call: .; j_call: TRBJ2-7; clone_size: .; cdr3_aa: CASSSRRQGESSYEQYF
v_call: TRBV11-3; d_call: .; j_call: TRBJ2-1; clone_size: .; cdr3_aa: CASSLGGADEQFF
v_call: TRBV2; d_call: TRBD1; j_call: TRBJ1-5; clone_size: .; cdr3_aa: CASHRGQGQPQHF
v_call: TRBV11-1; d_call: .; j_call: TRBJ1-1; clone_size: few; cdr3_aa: CASSRGQNTEAFF
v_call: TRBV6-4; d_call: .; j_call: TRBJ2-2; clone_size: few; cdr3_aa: CASSEDPEGTGELFF
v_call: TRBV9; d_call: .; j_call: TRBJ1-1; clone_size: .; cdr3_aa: CASSPRPHWAFF
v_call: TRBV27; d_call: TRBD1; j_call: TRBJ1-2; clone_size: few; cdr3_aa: CASSLNGQGAYGYTF
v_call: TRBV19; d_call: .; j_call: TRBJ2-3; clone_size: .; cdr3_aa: CASSPPGSDTQYF
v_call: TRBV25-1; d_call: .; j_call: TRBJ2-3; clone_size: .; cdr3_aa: CASSESSGFSADTQYF
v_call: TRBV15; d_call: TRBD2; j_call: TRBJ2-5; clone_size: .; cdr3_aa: CATSRAGGEETQYF
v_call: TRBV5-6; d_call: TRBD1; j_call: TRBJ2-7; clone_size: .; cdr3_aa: CASSLVGTGVPYEQYF
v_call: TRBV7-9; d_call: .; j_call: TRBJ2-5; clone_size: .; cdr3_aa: CASSFGNEKSQYF